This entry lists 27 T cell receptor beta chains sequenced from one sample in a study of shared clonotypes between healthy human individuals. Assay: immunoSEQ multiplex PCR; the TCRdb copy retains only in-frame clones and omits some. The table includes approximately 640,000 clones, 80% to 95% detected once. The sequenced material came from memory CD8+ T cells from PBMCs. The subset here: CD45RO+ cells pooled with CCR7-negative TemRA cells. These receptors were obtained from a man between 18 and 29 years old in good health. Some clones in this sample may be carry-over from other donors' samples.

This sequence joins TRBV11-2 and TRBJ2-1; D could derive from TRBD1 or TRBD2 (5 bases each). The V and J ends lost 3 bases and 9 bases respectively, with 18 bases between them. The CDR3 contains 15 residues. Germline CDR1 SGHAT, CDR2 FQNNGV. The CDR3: CASSFWGEGLGEQFF. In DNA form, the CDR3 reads TGTGCCAGCAGCTTCTGGGGCGAGGGTTTGGGTGAGCAGTTCTTC.

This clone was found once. In DNA form, the CDR3 reads TGTGCCAGTCCAAGTTTGGGCGGCTACGAGCAGTACTTC. This gives the protein CASPSLGGYEQYF. V and J are TRBV19 and TRBJ2-7, with D hard to call. The CDR3 length is 13 residues. CDR1 and CDR2 from the germline V gene are LNHDA and SQIVND (reference sequence). The V end lost 8 bases, the J end lost 3 bases, and 14 bases lay between the germline ends.

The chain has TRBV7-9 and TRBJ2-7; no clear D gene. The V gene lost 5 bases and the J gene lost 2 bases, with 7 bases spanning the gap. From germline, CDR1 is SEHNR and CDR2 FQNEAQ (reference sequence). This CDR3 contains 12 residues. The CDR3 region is CASSRETYEQYF. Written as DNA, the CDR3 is TGTGCCAGCAGCCGAGAAACCTACGAGCAGTACTTC.

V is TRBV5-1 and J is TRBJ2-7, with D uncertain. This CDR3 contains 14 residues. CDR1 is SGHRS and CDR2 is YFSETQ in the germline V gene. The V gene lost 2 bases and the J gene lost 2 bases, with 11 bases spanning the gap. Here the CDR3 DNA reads TGCGCCAGCAGCTTCGACGGTGGGACCTACGAGCAGTACTTC. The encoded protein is CASSFDGGTYEQYF.

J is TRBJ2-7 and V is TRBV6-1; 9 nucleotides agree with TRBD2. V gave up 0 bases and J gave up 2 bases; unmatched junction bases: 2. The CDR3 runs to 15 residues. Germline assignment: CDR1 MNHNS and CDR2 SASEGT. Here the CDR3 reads CASSEAAGGPYEQYF. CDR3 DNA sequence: TGTGCCAGCAGTGAAGCGGCGGGAGGGCCCTACGAGCAGTACTTC.

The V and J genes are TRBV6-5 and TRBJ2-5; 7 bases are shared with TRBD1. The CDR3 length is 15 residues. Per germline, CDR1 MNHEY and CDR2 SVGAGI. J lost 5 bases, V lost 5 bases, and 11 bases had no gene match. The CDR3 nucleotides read TGTGCCAGCAGTACCCCGACAGGGCCGGATGAGACCCAGTACTTC. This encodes CASSTPTGPDETQYF.

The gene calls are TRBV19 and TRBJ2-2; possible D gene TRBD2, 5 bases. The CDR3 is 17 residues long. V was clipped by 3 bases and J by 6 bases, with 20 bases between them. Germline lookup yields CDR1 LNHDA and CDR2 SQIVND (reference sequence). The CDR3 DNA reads TGTGCCAGTAGTATTAGTCGCGGGCTTGGATTCCCCGGGGAGCTGTTTTTT. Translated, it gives CASSISRGLGFPGELFF.

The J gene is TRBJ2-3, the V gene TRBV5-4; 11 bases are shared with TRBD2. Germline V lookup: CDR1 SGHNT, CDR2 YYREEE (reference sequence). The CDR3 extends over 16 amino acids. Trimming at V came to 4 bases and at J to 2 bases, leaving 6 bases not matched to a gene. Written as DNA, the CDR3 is TGTGCCAGCAGCCTAGCGGGAGGCCCCCTCACAGATACGCAGTATTTT. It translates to CASSLAGGPLTDTQYF.

Written as DNA, the CDR3 is TGTGCCAGCAGCCAAGGCCGGACAGGGGGCGAGCAGTACTTC. Amino acids: CASSQGRTGGEQYF. The chain employs TRBV6-5 and TRBJ2-7; 10 bases are shared with TRBD1. Germline V CDR1 and CDR2: MNHEY, SVGAGI. The V gene end was trimmed by 6 bases and the J gene end by 6 bases; junction bases not matched to a gene: 8. The CDR3 consists of 14 residues.

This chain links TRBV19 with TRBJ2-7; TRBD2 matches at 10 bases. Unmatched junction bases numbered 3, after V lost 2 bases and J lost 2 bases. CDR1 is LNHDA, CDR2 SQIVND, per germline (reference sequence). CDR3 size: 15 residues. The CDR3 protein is CASSIRTSGTYEQYF. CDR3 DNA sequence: TGTGCCAGTAGTATAAGGACTAGCGGAACCTACGAGCAGTACTTC.

CDR3 nucleotide sequence: TGTGCCACCAGCCCTAACCCAGCAACTAATGAAAAACTGTTTTTT. Its protein product is CATSPNPATNEKLFF. The chain links TRBV15 to TRBJ1-4; no clear D. V lost 5 bases, J lost 0 bases, and 10 bases lay in between. The length of the CDR3 is 15 residues. The germline V gene has CDR1 LNHNV and CDR2 YYDKDF (reference sequence).

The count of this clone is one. The CDR3 nucleotides are TGTGCCAGCAGCGCGAGCGGGGGGACAGGGTTCAATGAGCAGTTCTTC. Protein: CASSASGGTGFNEQFF. This rearrangement joins TRBV7-8 to TRBJ2-1; TRBD1 or TRBD2 may be the D gene (9 bases each). Trimming pared 5 bases from V and 6 bases from J, leaving 20 bases between. Per the germline V gene, CDR1 is SGHVS and CDR2 is FQNEAQ. The CDR3 extends over 16 amino acids.

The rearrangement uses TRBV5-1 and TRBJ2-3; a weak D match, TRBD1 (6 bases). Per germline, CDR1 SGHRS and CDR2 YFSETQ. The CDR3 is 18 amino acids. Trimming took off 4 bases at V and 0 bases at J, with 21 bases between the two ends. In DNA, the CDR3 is TGCGCCAGCAGCAGCTCGTTAGGGTGGGGGCCTAGCACAGATACGCAGTATTTT. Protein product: CASSSSLGWGPSTDTQYF.

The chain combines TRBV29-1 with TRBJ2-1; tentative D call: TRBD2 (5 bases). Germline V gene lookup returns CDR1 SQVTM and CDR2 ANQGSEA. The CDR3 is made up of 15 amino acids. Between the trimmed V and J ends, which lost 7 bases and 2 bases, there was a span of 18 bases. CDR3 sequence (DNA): TGCAGCGCAAACGGAGGCTCGATTCCCTACAATGAGCAGTTCTTC. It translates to CSANGGSIPYNEQFF.

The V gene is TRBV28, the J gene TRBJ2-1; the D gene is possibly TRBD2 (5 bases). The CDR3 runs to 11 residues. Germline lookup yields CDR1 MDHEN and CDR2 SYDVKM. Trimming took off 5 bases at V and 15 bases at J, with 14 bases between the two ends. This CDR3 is CASSPKLGLFF. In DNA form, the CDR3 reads TGTGCCAGCAGTCCCAAACTAGGACTGTTCTTC.

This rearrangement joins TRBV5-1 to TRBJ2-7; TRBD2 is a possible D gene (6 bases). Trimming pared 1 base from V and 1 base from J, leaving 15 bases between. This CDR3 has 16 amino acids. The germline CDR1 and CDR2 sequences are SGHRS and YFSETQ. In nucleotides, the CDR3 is TGCGCCAGCAGCTTGCGATCACGGGAGTTGTCCTACGAGCAGTACTTC. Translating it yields CASSLRSRELSYEQYF.

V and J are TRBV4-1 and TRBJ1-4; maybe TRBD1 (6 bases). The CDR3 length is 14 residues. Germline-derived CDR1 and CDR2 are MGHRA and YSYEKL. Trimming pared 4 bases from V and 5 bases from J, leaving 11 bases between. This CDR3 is CASSLAGGNEKLFF. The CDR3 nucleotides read TGCGCCAGCAGCCTCGCGGGGGGCAATGAAAAACTGTTTTTT.

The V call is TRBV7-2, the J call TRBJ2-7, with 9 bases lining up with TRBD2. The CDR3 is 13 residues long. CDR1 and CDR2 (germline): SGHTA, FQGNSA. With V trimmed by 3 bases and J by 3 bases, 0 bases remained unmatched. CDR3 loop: CASSFSGSYEQYF. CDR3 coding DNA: TGTGCCAGCAGCTTTAGCGGGAGCTACGAGCAGTACTTC.

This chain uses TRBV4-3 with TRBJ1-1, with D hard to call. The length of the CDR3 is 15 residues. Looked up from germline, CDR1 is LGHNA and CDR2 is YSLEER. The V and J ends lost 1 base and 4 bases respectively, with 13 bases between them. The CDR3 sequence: CASSQVPRGGTEAFF. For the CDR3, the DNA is TGCGCCAGCAGCCAAGTCCCCCGCGGAGGCACTGAAGCTTTCTTT.

Here the CDR3 DNA reads TGTGCCAGCAGTTTACCCCCGGGGGAGCAGTACTTC. Translated, it gives CASSLPPGEQYF. The genes are TRBV28 and TRBJ2-7; a possible D gene is TRBD2 (5 bases). The CDR3 runs to 12 residues. The V gene lost 2 bases and the J gene lost 7 bases, with 9 bases spanning the gap. CDR1 is MDHEN and CDR2 is SYDVKM in the germline V gene.

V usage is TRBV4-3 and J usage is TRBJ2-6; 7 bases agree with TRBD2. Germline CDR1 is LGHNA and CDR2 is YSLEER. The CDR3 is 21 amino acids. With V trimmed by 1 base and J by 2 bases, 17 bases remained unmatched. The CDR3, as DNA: TGCGCCAGCAGCCAAGGATTTACTAGCGCCAACAAGGTCCCTGGGGCCAACGTCCTGACTTTC. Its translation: CASSQGFTSANKVPGANVLTF.

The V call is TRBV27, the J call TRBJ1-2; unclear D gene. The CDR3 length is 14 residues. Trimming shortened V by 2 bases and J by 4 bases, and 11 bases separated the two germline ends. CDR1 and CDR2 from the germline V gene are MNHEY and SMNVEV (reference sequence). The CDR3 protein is CASSLEGLGYGYTF. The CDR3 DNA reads TGTGCCAGCAGTTTAGAAGGCCTCGGCTATGGCTACACCTTC.

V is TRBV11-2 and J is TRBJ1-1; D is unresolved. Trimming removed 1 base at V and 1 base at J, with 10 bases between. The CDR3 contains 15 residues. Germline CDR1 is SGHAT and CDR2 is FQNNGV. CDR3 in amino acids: CASSLVRTRNTEAFF. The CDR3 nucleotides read TGTGCCAGCAGCTTAGTACGGACGAGGAACACTGAAGCTTTCTTT.

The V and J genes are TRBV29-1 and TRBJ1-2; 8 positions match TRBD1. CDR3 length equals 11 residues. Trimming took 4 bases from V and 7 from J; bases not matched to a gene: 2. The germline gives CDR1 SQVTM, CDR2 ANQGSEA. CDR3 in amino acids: CSVGTGSGYTF. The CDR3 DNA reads TGCAGCGTTGGGACAGGGTCTGGCTACACCTTC.

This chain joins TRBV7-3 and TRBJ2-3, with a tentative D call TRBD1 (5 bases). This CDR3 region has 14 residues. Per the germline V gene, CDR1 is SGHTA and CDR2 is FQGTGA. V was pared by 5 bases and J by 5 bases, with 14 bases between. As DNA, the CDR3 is TGTGCCAGCAGCACCAACCTTAGGGGAGATACGCAGTATTTT. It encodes CASSTNLRGDTQYF.

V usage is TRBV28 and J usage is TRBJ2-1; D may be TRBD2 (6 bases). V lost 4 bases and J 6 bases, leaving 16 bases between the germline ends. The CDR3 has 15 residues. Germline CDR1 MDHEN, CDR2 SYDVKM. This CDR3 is CASSSTKPGSNEQFF. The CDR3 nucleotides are TGTGCCAGCAGTTCCACCAAGCCCGGGAGCAATGAGCAGTTCTTC.

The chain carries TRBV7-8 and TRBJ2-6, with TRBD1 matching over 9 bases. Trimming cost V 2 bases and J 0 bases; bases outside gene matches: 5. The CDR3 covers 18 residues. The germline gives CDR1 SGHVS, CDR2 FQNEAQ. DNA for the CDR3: TGTGCCAGCAGCTTATTACAGGGGGCACACTCTGGGGCCAACGTCCTGACTTTC. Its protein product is CASSLLQGAHSGANVLTF. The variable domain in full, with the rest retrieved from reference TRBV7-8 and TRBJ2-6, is GAGVSQSPRYKVAKRGQDVALRCDPISGHVSLFWYQQALGQGPEFLTYFQNEAQLDKSGLPSDRFFAERPEGSVSTLKIQRTQQEDSAVYLCASSLLQGAHSGANVLTFGAGSRLTVL.